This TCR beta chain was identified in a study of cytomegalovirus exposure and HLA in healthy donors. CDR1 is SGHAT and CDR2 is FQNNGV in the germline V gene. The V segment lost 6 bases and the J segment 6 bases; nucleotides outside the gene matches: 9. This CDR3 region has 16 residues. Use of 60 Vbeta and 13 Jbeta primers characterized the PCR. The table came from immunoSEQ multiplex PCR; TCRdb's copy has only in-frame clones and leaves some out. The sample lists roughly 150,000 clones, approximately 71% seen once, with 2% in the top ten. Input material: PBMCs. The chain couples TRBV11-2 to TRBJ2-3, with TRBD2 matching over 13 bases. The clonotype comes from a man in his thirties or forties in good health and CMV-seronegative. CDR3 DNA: TGTGCCAGCAGTCGGACTAGCGGGAGTGGCGTGGATACGCAGTATTTT. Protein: CASSRTSGSGVDTQYF.